A single sample gave rise to the 27 T cell receptor beta chains below, sequenced in a study of cytomegalovirus exposure and HLA in healthy donors. The study ran its PCR with 60 Vbeta and 13 Jbeta primers. Clones were read by immunoSEQ multiplex PCR, and TCRdb kept only the in-frame ones, dropping some. The sample consists of about 52,000 clones, about three quarters of them appearing once. Source material: PBMCs. These receptors were obtained from a man between 18 and 29 years old in good health and CMV-seronegative.

This clone has only a few counts. The CDR3 loop reads CASSLSGANYEQYF. In nucleotides, the CDR3 is TGCGCCAGCAGCTTGAGCGGGGCGAACTACGAGCAGTACTTC. J is TRBJ2-7 and V is TRBV5-1; 7 bases fit TRBD2. CDR3 length: 14 amino acids. Germline V lookup: CDR1 SGHRS, CDR2 YFSETQ. The V and J ends lost 1 base and 3 bases, in that order; junction bases with no gene match: 4.

Here the CDR3 DNA reads TGTGCCAGCAGTTACGGACAGGGCAGAAACTATGGCTACACCTTC. It translates to CASSYGQGRNYGYTF. This rearrangement joins TRBV6-5 to TRBJ1-2; 8 bases map to TRBD1. Germline trimming cut 2 bases from V and 2 bases from J; bases unmatched to any gene: 4. Germline V gene lookup returns CDR1 MNHEY and CDR2 SVGAGI. The CDR3 covers 15 residues.

The J gene is TRBJ2-7, the V gene TRBV12-2; TRBD2, the D gene given by the table, was not confirmed from the DNA. TRBV12-2 is marked as a pseudogene. This CDR3 has 17 amino acids. The CDR3 protein is CASRFGGSIQEGYEQYF. CDR3 DNA: TGTGCAAGTCGCTTCGGGGGGTCTATCCAGGAGGGGTACGAGCAGTACTTC.

This clone was found once. The chain links TRBV5-4 to TRBJ1-1, with 7 bases lining up with TRBD1. CDR3 size: 16 residues. Losses at the gene ends were 4 bases for V and 1 base for J; bases not matched to a gene: 10. Per germline, CDR1 SGHNT and CDR2 YYREEE (reference sequence). CDR3 in amino acids: CASSLTGRKGNTEAFF. The CDR3 DNA sequence: TGTGCCAGCAGCCTGACAGGGAGGAAGGGGAACACTGAAGCTTTCTTT.

V gene TRBV27 combines with J gene TRBJ1-1; perhaps TRBD1 as D (5 bases). Germline assignment: CDR1 MNHEY and CDR2 SMNVEV (reference sequence). Trimming stripped 7 bases from V and 1 base from J, with 10 bases between. The CDR3 consists of 13 residues. The chain's CDR3 is CASKGDRNTEAFF. CDR3 bases: TGTGCCAGCAAGGGTGACAGGAACACTGAAGCTTTCTTT.

This rearrangement joins TRBV4-3 to TRBJ2-1, with 8 nucleotides matching TRBD1. This CDR3 region has 17 residues. Trimming removed 0 bases from V and 0 bases from J; junction bases left unmatched: 4. The germline CDR1 and CDR2 sequences are LGHNA and YSLEER. The CDR3 protein is CASSQEGRGLSYNEQFF. CDR3 nucleotides: TGCGCCAGCAGCCAAGAGGGCAGGGGGCTCTCCTACAATGAGCAGTTCTTC.

This clone was counted once. V gene TRBV7-8 combines with J gene TRBJ2-5, with TRBD2 matching over 7 bases. Germline-derived CDR1 and CDR2 are SGHVS and FQNEAQ. The CDR3 covers 14 residues. Unmatched junction bases numbered 3, after V lost 1 base and J lost 4 bases. CDR3 amino acids: CASSLGGGRETQYF. CDR3 DNA: TGTGCCAGCAGCTTAGGGGGGGGACGAGAGACCCAGTACTTC.

The chain combines TRBV4-1 with TRBJ1-2; 11 bases are shared with TRBD1. The CDR3 is made up of 17 amino acids. The V gene end was trimmed by 1 base and the J gene end by 3 bases; junction bases not matched to a gene: 7. Germline CDR1 is MGHRA and CDR2 is YSYEKL. The CDR3 loop is CASSQATRDRGDYGYTF. CDR3 coding DNA: TGCGCCAGCAGCCAAGCAACCCGGGACAGGGGGGACTATGGCTACACCTTC.

The chain couples TRBV6-5 to TRBJ1-1; D possibly corresponds to TRBD1 (6 bases). This CDR3 has 14 amino acids. CDR1 is MNHEY, CDR2 SVGAGI, per germline. V gave up 6 bases and J gave up 1 base, with 12 bases separating them. The DNA of the CDR3 is TGTGCCAGCAGGACCCAGGGGAAGAACACTGAAGCTTTCTTT. Its translation is CASRTQGKNTEAFF.

The V call is TRBV6-5, the J call TRBJ1-2; the D gene is possibly TRBD1 (6 bases). Germline V gene lookup returns CDR1 MNHEY and CDR2 SVGAGI. Between the trimmed V and J ends, which lost 2 bases and 0 bases, there was a span of 10 bases. The CDR3 spans 15 residues. For the CDR3, the DNA is TGTGCCAGCAGTTACGGGGGGGGGCCTAACTATGGCTACACCTTC. It encodes CASSYGGGPNYGYTF.

This clone was counted a few times. This chain links TRBV18 with TRBJ1-4; TRBD1 matches 9 bases. J gave up 7 bases and V 3 bases, and 3 bases lay outside the gene matches. The germline V gene has CDR1 KGHSH and CDR2 LQKENI. CDR3 length equals 14 residues. The CDR3, as DNA: TGTGCCAGCTCACCCGGGACAGGGCGTGAAAAACTGTTTTTT. Its translation is CASSPGTGREKLFF. Full variable domain (missing parts from reference TRBV18 and TRBJ1-4): NAGVMQNPRHLVRRRGQEARLRCSPMKGHSHVYWYRQLPEEGLKFMVYLQKENIIDESGMPKERFSAEFPKEGPSILRIQQVVRGDSAAYFCASSPGTGREKLFFGSGTQLSVL.

The chain employs TRBV7-9 and TRBJ1-1; 9 nucleotides line up with TRBD1. The ends lost 1 base at V and 7 bases at J; junction bases unmatched: 1. CDR3 length equals 13 residues. Germline V gene sequence: CDR1 SEHNR, CDR2 FQNEAQ (reference sequence). CDR3 protein: CASSLGDRVEAFF. Here the CDR3 DNA reads TGTGCCAGCAGCTTAGGGGACAGGGTTGAAGCTTTCTTT.

V gene TRBV6-5 combines with J gene TRBJ1-2, with D possibly matching TRBD1 (6 bases). Germline V gene sequence: CDR1 MNHEY, CDR2 SVGAGI. The V and J ends lost 5 bases and 4 bases respectively, with 8 bases between them. The CDR3 consists of 12 residues. The CDR3 here is CASSGTPYGYTF. DNA of the CDR3: TGTGCCAGCAGTGGGACACCCTATGGCTACACCTTC.

The chain couples TRBV2 to TRBJ1-1; perhaps TRBD1 as D (6 bases). The V gene lost 4 bases and the J gene lost 1 base, with 7 bases spanning the gap. The CDR3 has 13 residues. Germline CDR1 reads SNHLY; CDR2 reads FYNNEI. CDR3 residues: CASSGQANTEAFF. In nucleotides, the CDR3 is TGTGCCAGCAGTGGACAGGCGAACACTGAAGCTTTCTTT. Looking up the rest from reference TRBV2 and TRBJ1-1 gives the full variable domain: EPEVTQTPSHQVTQMGQEVILRCVPISNHLYFYWYRQILGQKVEFLVSFYNNEISEKSEIFDDQFSVERPDGSNFTLKIRSTKLEDSAMYFCASSGQANTEAFFGQGTRLTVV.

J is TRBJ1-5 and V is TRBV29-1, with 10 nucleotides matching TRBD1. V shed 7 bases, J shed 1 base, and the junction held 13 bases outside the gene matches. CDR3 length equals 17 residues. Germline V CDR1 and CDR2: SQVTM, ANQGSEA. In DNA form, the CDR3 reads TGCAGCGAGGTCCCGACAGGGGGCGACTCCAGCAATCAGCCCCAGCATTTT. This sequence encodes CSEVPTGGDSSNQPQHF.

In nucleotides, the CDR3 is TGTGCCAGCCACAAGGGTCAAGCGGGAGAGGGGAGGACGCAGTATTTT. It encodes CASHKGQAGEGRTQYF. This rearrangement joins TRBV28 to TRBJ2-3, with 8 positions matching TRBD2. CDR3 length equals 16 residues. The trim removed 8 bases at V and 9 bases at J, leaving 19 bases unmatched. Germline V gene data show CDR1 as MDHEN and CDR2 as SYDVKM.

This rearrangement joins TRBV11-2 to TRBJ2-2; the D gene is possibly TRBD2 (6 bases). Germline V gene lookup returns CDR1 SGHAT and CDR2 FQNNGV. The CDR3 consists of 15 residues. V lost 5 bases, J lost 0 bases, and 10 bases lay in between. The CDR3: CASSAGRTNTGELFF. In nucleotides, the CDR3 is TGTGCCAGCAGCGCGGGACGGACGAACACCGGGGAGCTGTTTTTT.

This chain uses TRBV7-9 with TRBJ2-7; TRBD2 matches at 9 bases. The CDR3 consists of 16 residues. Per germline, CDR1 SEHNR and CDR2 FQNEAQ (reference sequence). Trimming took 5 bases from V and 2 from J; bases not matched to a gene: 10. CDR3 sequence: CASSPITSGLTYEQYF. The CDR3 nucleotides are TGTGCCAGCAGCCCGATTACTAGCGGGCTAACCTACGAGCAGTACTTC.

The chain carries TRBV29-1 and TRBJ1-1; TRBD1 agrees at 7 bases. The CDR3 contains 12 residues. The germline gives CDR1 SQVTM, CDR2 ANQGSEA. V was clipped by 3 bases and J by 7 bases; unmatched bases: 5. The CDR3 coding sequence is TGCAGCGTTGAGCACAGGGGAATTGAAGCTTTCTTT. This encodes CSVEHRGIEAFF.

V and J are TRBV4-3 and TRBJ2-7; TRBD2 aligns across 7 bases. The V and J ends lost 3 bases and 4 bases, in that order; junction bases with no gene match: 9. Germline V gene lookup returns CDR1 LGHNA and CDR2 YSLEER. This CDR3 has 15 amino acids. This CDR3 is CASSQGGRLAYEQYF. The CDR3 DNA reads TGCGCCAGCAGCCAGGGGGGTCGACTAGCTTACGAGCAGTACTTC.

V is TRBV18 and J is TRBJ2-1; TRBD2 matches at 7 bases. The CDR3 is made up of 15 amino acids. V lost 1 base to trimming and J lost 8 bases; unmatched junction nucleotides: 8. From germline, CDR1 is KGHSH and CDR2 LQKENI. Here the CDR3 reads CASSPLSASGDEQFF. As DNA, the CDR3 is TGTGCCAGCTCACCACTCTCGGCTAGCGGAGATGAGCAGTTCTTC. Full variable domain (outside the CDR3, taken from reference TRBV18 and TRBJ2-1): NAGVMQNPRHLVRRRGQEARLRCSPMKGHSHVYWYRQLPEEGLKFMVYLQKENIIDESGMPKERFSAEFPKEGPSILRIQQVVRGDSAAYFCASSPLSASGDEQFFGPGTRLTVL.

V is TRBV29-1 and J is TRBJ2-5, with 8 positions matching TRBD1. The J call is doubtful: the DNA matches TRBJ2-7 better. The germline CDR1 and CDR2 sequences are SQVTM and ANQGSEA. The CDR3 contains 12 residues. The CDR3 region has the DNA TGCAGCGTAAGAGGACAGGGCTACGAGCAGTACTTC. This encodes CSVRGQGYEQYF.

The CDR3 here is CAWSVSLSGGYGYTF. The CDR3 DNA follows: TGTGCCTGGAGTGTAAGCCTGTCGGGGGGCTATGGCTACACCTTC. The rearrangement uses TRBV30 and TRBJ1-2; the D gene is possibly TRBD1 (5 bases). Germline V gene lookup returns CDR1 GTSNPN and CDR2 SVGIG (reference sequence). V lost 0 bases and J lost 4, with 15 bases in between. The CDR3 sequence is 15 residues long.

The chain carries TRBV7-3 and TRBJ2-7; 7 bases are shared with TRBD1. There are 14 residues in the CDR3. Trimming at V came to 5 bases and at J to 8 bases, leaving 12 bases not matched to a gene. CDR1 SGHTA and CDR2 FQGTGA come from the germline V gene. CDR3 nucleotides: TGTGCCAGCAGCCCCCTCCCGGGACAGACCCAGCAGTACTTC. Residues: CASSPLPGQTQQYF. The variable domain in full, with the rest retrieved from reference TRBV7-3 and TRBJ2-7, is GAGVSQTPSNKVTEKGKYVELRCDPISGHTALYWYRQSLGQGPEFLIYFQGTGAADDSGLPNDRFFAVRPEGSVSTLKIQRTERGDSAVYLCASSPLPGQTQQYFGPGTRLTVT.

The rearrangement joins TRBV30 to TRBJ2-1; 9 bases align to TRBD2. This CDR3 has 14 amino acids. CDR1 GTSNPN and CDR2 SVGIG come from the germline V gene (reference sequence). Germline trimming cut 0 bases from V and 9 bases from J; bases unmatched to any gene: 6. CDR3 sequence reads: CAWSVVAGVGEQFF. DNA for the CDR3: TGTGCCTGGAGTGTCGTAGCGGGAGTGGGTGAGCAGTTCTTC.

The V gene is TRBV7-2, the J gene TRBJ1-1; possibly TRBD1 for D (5 bases). The CDR3 length is 15 residues. The germline V gene encodes CDR1 SGHTA and CDR2 FQGNSA. Trimming stripped 0 bases from V and 1 base from J, with 9 bases between. CDR3 DNA sequence: TGTGCCAGCAGCTTAGCCCTAGGGGCGAACACTGAAGCTTTCTTT. Translation gives CASSLALGANTEAFF.

V gene TRBV7-9 combines with J gene TRBJ2-7; weak D call: TRBD1 (5 bases). CDR3 length: 14 amino acids. V was cut by 7 bases and J by 4 bases, with 17 bases left in between. Germline lookup yields CDR1 SEHNR and CDR2 FQNEAQ (reference sequence). The CDR3 sequence: CASTRAQARYEQYF. In DNA form, the CDR3 reads TGTGCCAGCACCAGGGCCCAGGCACGTTACGAGCAGTACTTC.